The 2 T cell receptor beta chains below were found in one sample sequenced in a study of T cell responses to AZD1222 COVID-19 vaccine. Some clones are missing from TCRdb's copy, which holds only in-frame ones; the method was immunoSEQ multiplex PCR. The table includes 250,000 to 300,000 clones, almost 95% detected once. The sample consisted of peripheral blood, taken 28 days after the second AZD1222 dose. The receptors were sampled from an adult who received the AZD1222 COVID-19 vaccine.

This rearrangement joins TRBV7-8 to TRBJ2-3, with 12 positions matching TRBD2. The ends lost 1 base at V and 5 bases at J; junction bases unmatched: 4. Germline assignment: CDR1 SGHVS and CDR2 FQNEAQ. The CDR3 has 16 amino acids. The CDR3 DNA reads TGTGCCAGCAGCTTAGATTCTAGCGGGGGGGTAGATACGCAGTATTTT. This codes for CASSLDSSGGVDTQYF.

This clone showed up just once. The V call is TRBV7-2, the J call TRBJ1-5; 7 nucleotides match TRBD1. Germline V CDR1 and CDR2: SGHTA, FQGNSA. This CDR3 region has 14 residues. The junction had 10 bases not matched to a gene; V was cut back by 6 bases and J by 8 bases. DNA of the CDR3: TGTGCCAGCAGTCCCGACTGGCAGGGGGAGCCCCAGCATTTT. Amino acid sequence: CASSPDWQGEPQHF. Full variable domain (rest looked up from reference TRBV7-2 and TRBJ1-5): GAGVSQSPSNKVTEKGKDVELRCDPISGHTALYWYRQSLGQGLEFLIYFQGNSAPDKSGLPSDRFSAERTGGSVSTLTIQRTQQEDSAVYLCASSPDWQGEPQHFGDGTRLSIL.